Below, 28 T cell receptor beta chains from the same sample are listed, as sequenced in a study of blood T cell repertoires in COVID-19. TCRdb's copy holds only in-frame clones and misses some; the assay was immunoSEQ multiplex PCR. The sample includes about 160,000 clones, around 90% of them seen just once. Sequenced sample: peripheral blood. The receptors stem from a man in his sixties with acute or convalescent COVID-19.

The chain employs TRBV4-1 and TRBJ2-2, with D perhaps TRBD1 (5 bases). V gave up 0 bases and J gave up 1 base, with 15 bases separating them. The germline gives CDR1 MGHRA, CDR2 YSYEKL. CDR3 length equals 18 residues. CDR3 sequence (DNA): TGCGCCAGCAGCCAAGATAAAAATAAGGGGCAGAACACCGGGGAGCTGTTTTTT. It is translated as CASSQDKNKGQNTGELFF.

J is TRBJ2-2 and V is TRBV7-9; TRBD2 matches at 7 bases. The CDR3 totals 16 residues. CDR1 is SEHNR, CDR2 FQNEAQ, per germline (reference sequence). V lost 5 bases to trimming and J lost 0 bases; unmatched junction nucleotides: 6. The CDR3 sequence: CASSRGSPANTGELFF. CDR3 coding DNA: TGTGCCAGCAGCCGCGGGAGCCCAGCGAACACCGGGGAGCTGTTTTTT.

The rearrangement links TRBV5-8 to TRBJ2-1, with 8 bases fitting TRBD1. V shed 4 bases, J shed 9 bases, and the junction held 21 bases outside the gene matches. The CDR3 is 18 residues long. Germline CDR1 is SGHTS and CDR2 is YDEGEE. The CDR3 region has the DNA TGTGCCAGCAGCGGGAGGACAGGGACTTTCTGGGACACGCTTGAGCAGTTCTTC. Its translation is CASSGRTGTFWDTLEQFF.

V and J are TRBV5-1 and TRBJ1-2; 7 bases align to TRBD1. The V gene end was trimmed by 4 bases and the J gene end by 4 bases; junction bases not matched to a gene: 1. CDR3 length: 12 amino acids. Germline-derived CDR1 and CDR2 are SGHRS and YFSETQ. This CDR3 reads CASSPGGYGYTF. The CDR3 nucleotides read TGCGCCAGCAGCCCAGGGGGCTATGGCTACACCTTC.

This rearrangement joins TRBV27 to TRBJ1-1, with D perhaps matching TRBD1 (6 bases). This CDR3 spans 11 amino acids. V was clipped by 8 bases and J by 8 bases, with 12 bases between them. Germline values: CDR1 MNHEY, CDR2 SMNVEV (reference sequence). As DNA, the CDR3 is TGTGCCAGCTCAACGGGGGGCGAAGCTTTCTTT. Translated: CASSTGGEAFF.

The V gene is TRBV3-1 (or the pseudogene TRBV3-2), the J gene TRBJ1-1; no reliable D call. This CDR3 spans 17 amino acids. Trimming stripped 2 bases from V and 4 bases from J, with 20 bases between. Germline values: CDR1 LGHDT, CDR2 YNNKEL (reference sequence). The chain's CDR3 is CASSQNRVSGSGTEAFF. DNA of the CDR3: TGTGCCAGCAGCCAAAACCGAGTATCGGGGTCGGGCACTGAAGCTTTCTTT.

The chain joins TRBV18 to TRBJ1-2, with TRBD1 matching over 7 bases. Germline assignment: CDR1 KGHSH and CDR2 LQKENI. This CDR3 contains 14 residues. J lost 6 bases, V lost 3 bases, and 7 bases had no gene match. In DNA, the CDR3 is TGTGCCAGCTCACCTCCCGCAGGGGGGAATGGCTACACCTTC. This encodes CASSPPAGGNGYTF.

The chain carries TRBV5-1 and TRBJ2-7, with 10 nucleotides matching TRBD2. Germline-derived CDR1 and CDR2 are SGHRS and YFSETQ. CDR3 length: 14 residues. With 7 bases clipped from V and 6 bases from J, the junction kept 10 bases outside the gene matches. CDR3 sequence: CASGRSAGGLEQYF. CDR3 coding DNA: TGCGCCAGCGGTAGGTCAGCGGGGGGGCTCGAGCAGTACTTC.

V gene TRBV5-1 combines with J gene TRBJ1-1; D gene ambiguous. V lost 0 bases, J lost 5 bases, and 8 bases lay in between. Germline V gene lookup returns CDR1 SGHRS and CDR2 YFSETQ. This CDR3 has 13 amino acids. In nucleotides, the CDR3 is TGCGCCAGCAGCTTGGTGGCGAGGACTGAAGCTTTCTTT. It encodes CASSLVARTEAFF.

The chain links TRBV5-4 to TRBJ1-1; D remains ambiguous. The CDR3 totals 13 residues. V lost 4 bases to trimming and J lost 0 bases, with 7 bases between them. Germline V lookup: CDR1 SGHNT, CDR2 YYREEE (reference sequence). Here the CDR3 DNA reads TGTGCCAGCAGCCAAGACATGAACACTGAAGCTTTCTTT. It specifies CASSQDMNTEAFF.

The V and J genes are TRBV29-1 and TRBJ2-7; the match to TRBD1 covers 9 bases. V lost 5 bases to trimming and J lost 3 bases; unmatched junction nucleotides: 2. The CDR3 totals 12 residues. Germline lookup yields CDR1 SQVTM and CDR2 ANQGSEA. In nucleotides, the CDR3 is TGCAGCGTTAACAGGGGGCGCTACGAGCAGTACTTC. Encoded protein: CSVNRGRYEQYF.

The chain employs TRBV6-5 and TRBJ2-2, with a possible D match to TRBD2 (6 bases). V was cut by 6 bases and J by 8 bases, with 19 bases left in between. The CDR3 totals 15 residues. CDR1 and CDR2 (germline): MNHEY, SVGAGI. CDR3 nucleotide sequence: TGTGCCAGCAGCGGGCCTCGGCCGGGAGTGGGGGAGCTGTTTTTT. Translation: CASSGPRPGVGELFF.

A few counts support this clone. V usage is TRBV18 and J usage is TRBJ2-3; D might be TRBD1 (6 bases). This CDR3 spans 15 amino acids. The germline gives CDR1 KGHSH, CDR2 LQKENI. Trimming pared 3 bases from V and 2 bases from J, leaving 12 bases between. CDR3 loop: CASSPRDTYTDTQYF. The CDR3 nucleotides are TGTGCCAGCTCACCCCGGGACACGTACACAGATACGCAGTATTTT.

The chain employs TRBV6-5 and TRBJ1-3, with a possible D match to TRBD1 (6 bases). The V end lost 5 bases, the J end lost 0 bases, and 8 bases lay between the germline ends. The CDR3 totals 14 residues. CDR1 is MNHEY, CDR2 SVGAGI, per germline. The CDR3 nucleotides read TGTGCCAGCAGTCAGGGGTTCTCTGGAAACACCATATATTTT. This encodes CASSQGFSGNTIYF.

This clone has only a few counts. The rearrangement joins TRBV5-6 to TRBJ2-7, with 10 bases aligning to TRBD1. The CDR3 length is 15 residues. V lost 3 bases to trimming and J lost 6 bases; unmatched junction nucleotides: 9. Looked up from germline, CDR1 is SGHDT and CDR2 is YYEEEE. CDR3 bases: TGTGCCAGCAGCTCCGGGACAGGGGATGCTGGCGAGCAGTACTTC. The encoded protein is CASSSGTGDAGEQYF.

In this sample, this clone turned up a few times. The chain couples TRBV7-2 to TRBJ1-2; D is perhaps TRBD1 (6 bases). The CDR3 is made up of 14 amino acids. CDR1 SGHTA and CDR2 FQGNSA come from the germline V gene. The V end lost 3 bases, the J end lost 8 bases, and 16 bases lay between the germline ends. CDR3 residues: CASSFLGGGQGYTF. The CDR3 DNA is TGTGCCAGCAGCTTTTTGGGCGGAGGACAGGGCTACACCTTC.

The CDR3 nucleotides read TGTGCCAGTAGTATTAGGGGATTTAATCAGCCCCAGCATTTT. It specifies CASSIRGFNQPQHF. V and J are TRBV19 and TRBJ1-5; a possible D gene is TRBD1 (5 bases). The CDR3 is 14 residues long. Germline V gene data show CDR1 as LNHDA and CDR2 as SQIVND (reference sequence). The V gene lost 3 bases and the J gene lost 4 bases, with 10 bases spanning the gap.

This clone was recorded a few times. The chain uses TRBV7-2 and TRBJ2-3, with TRBD2 identical over 7 bases. This CDR3 region has 18 residues. The junction had 15 bases not matched to a gene; V was cut back by 3 bases and J by 3 bases. CDR1 is SGHTA, CDR2 FQGNSA, per germline. CDR3 region: CASSFLRLVSGVTDTQYF. The CDR3 coding sequence is TGTGCCAGCAGCTTCCTCCGACTGGTCAGCGGGGTTACAGATACGCAGTATTTT.

The rearrangement uses TRBV5-6 and TRBJ1-6; unclear D gene. Looked up from germline, CDR1 is SGHDT and CDR2 is YYEEEE. V lost 4 bases to trimming and J lost 8 bases, with 16 bases between them. This CDR3 is built from 15 residues. In nucleotides, the CDR3 is TGTGCCAGCAGCCGGCGGAGGACTGGATATTCACCCCTCCACTTT. Its translation is CASSRRRTGYSPLHF.

This sequence joins TRBV2 and TRBJ1-1; 8 positions match TRBD1. V was pared by 6 bases and J by 0 bases, with 3 bases of the junction left unmatched. Looked up from germline, CDR1 is SNHLY and CDR2 is FYNNEI. The CDR3 contains 14 residues. Here the CDR3 reads CASSLQGVNTEAFF. In nucleotides, the CDR3 is TGTGCCAGCAGCTTACAGGGGGTGAACACTGAAGCTTTCTTT.

This clone was observed a handful of times. CDR3 in DNA: TGTGCCAGCAGCAAGGGGGACAGGGTTGAATATAATTCACCCCTCCACTTT. It encodes CASSKGDRVEYNSPLHF. J is TRBJ1-6 and V is TRBV21-1; TRBD1 is the table's D call and was not checked against the DNA. TRBV21-1 constitutes a pseudogene. This CDR3 is built from 17 residues.

The rearrangement links TRBV5-1 to TRBJ1-2; TRBD1 might be the D (6 bases). V lost 4 bases, J lost 7 bases, and 17 bases lay in between. There are 14 residues in the CDR3. Germline-derived CDR1 and CDR2 are SGHRS and YFSETQ. CDR3 sequence reads: CASSPGQSERGYTF. As DNA, the CDR3 is TGCGCCAGCAGCCCTGGACAGTCCGAGCGTGGCTACACCTTC.

This chain uses TRBV24-1 with TRBJ2-3, with a tentative D call TRBD1 (6 bases). Germline-derived CDR1 and CDR2 are KGHDR and SFDVKD. There are 15 residues in the CDR3. V lost 4 bases to trimming and J lost 1 base, with 11 bases between them. CDR3 coding DNA: TGTGCCACCAGTGACGACAGGTATGGCACAGATACGCAGTATTTT. Amino acids: CATSDDRYGTDTQYF.

The chain joins TRBV27 to TRBJ2-1, with D possibly TRBD1 on 5 matching bases. Trimming shortened V by 7 bases and J by 6 bases, and 13 bases separated the two germline ends. Germline V gives CDR1 MNHEY, CDR2 SMNVEV (reference sequence). This CDR3 comprises 13 residues. Here the CDR3 reads CASTGRELNEQFF. The CDR3 nucleotides are TGTGCCAGCACTGGCAGGGAACTCAATGAGCAGTTCTTC.

The chain links TRBV6-6 to TRBJ1-6; 9 nucleotides match TRBD1. Germline CDR1 is MNHNY and CDR2 is SVGAGI (reference sequence). With V trimmed by 5 bases and J by 8 bases, 7 bases remained unmatched. This CDR3 has 15 amino acids. CDR3 DNA: TGTGCCAGCAGTCCCGGGGGACAGGGATATTCACCCCTCCACTTT. Protein product: CASSPGGQGYSPLHF.

This chain uses TRBV6-5 with TRBJ1-5, with TRBD1 identical over 8 bases. CDR3 length: 15 residues. Germline V gene lookup returns CDR1 MNHEY and CDR2 SVGAGI. The V gene end was trimmed by 11 bases and the J gene end by 3 bases; junction bases not matched to a gene: 12. This CDR3 reads CAARPTGDYNQPQHF. The CDR3 DNA sequence: TGTGCCGCTCGACCGACAGGGGACTACAATCAGCCCCAGCATTTT.

The CDR3 region is CASSDPGGYNSPLHF. In DNA, the CDR3 is TGTGCCAGCAGTGATCCAGGGGGCTATAATTCACCCCTCCACTTT. The chain combines TRBV25-1 with TRBJ1-6; 7 nucleotides agree with TRBD1. This CDR3 has 15 amino acids. V was pared by 3 bases and J by 3 bases, with 2 bases of the junction left unmatched. Germline V gene sequence: CDR1 MGHDK, CDR2 SYGVNS.

The chain couples TRBV11-2 to TRBJ1-6; D gene uncertain. The CDR3 has 13 amino acids. Germline V lookup: CDR1 SGHAT, CDR2 FQNNGV. V gave up 1 base and J gave up 9 bases, with 7 bases separating them. The DNA for the CDR3 is TGTGCCAGCAGCTTAGGCGGGATTTCACCCCTCCACTTT. Its protein product is CASSLGGISPLHF. The whole variable domain, filled in from reference TRBV11-2 and TRBJ1-6, reads EAGVAQSPRYKIIEKRQSVAFWCNPISGHATLYWYQQILGQGPKLLIQFQNNGVVDDSQLPKDRFSAERLKGVDSTLKIQPAKLEDSAVYLCASSLGGISPLHFGNGTRLTVT.